Below, 30 T cell receptor beta chains from the same sample are listed, as sequenced in a study of blood T cell repertoires in COVID-19. The protocol was immunoSEQ multiplex PCR, while the TCRdb copy is restricted to in-frame clones and leaves out a portion. Counted here are 150,000 to 200,000 clones, approximately 90% occurring once; the ten biggest clones make up 4.5% to 5%. Material: peripheral blood. Receptors were obtained from a man aged 30 to 45 with COVID-19, enrolled during active disease.

This clone was counted between two and nine times. V usage is TRBV28 and J usage is TRBJ1-2; D not resolved. CDR1 is MDHEN, CDR2 SYDVKM, per germline. CDR3 size: 11 residues. DNA of the CDR3: TGTGCACTACTTGTCGACTATGGCTACACCTTC. Encoded protein: CALLVDYGYTF.

The chain recombines TRBV6-5 with TRBJ1-2; D is perhaps TRBD1 (6 bases). CDR1 is MNHEY, CDR2 SVGAGI, per germline. The length of the CDR3 is 13 residues. Trimming took 2 bases from V and 8 from J, leaving 12 bases between them. The CDR3 region has the DNA TGTGCCAGCAGTTACGAGTACAGGGACGGCTACACCTTC. It specifies CASSYEYRDGYTF.

The CDR3, as DNA: TGTGCCAGCAGCGTAGATGGCAGAAACTATGGCTACACCTTC. Translation: CASSVDGRNYGYTF. This chain uses TRBV9 with TRBJ1-2, with D hard to call. V lost 0 bases to trimming and J lost 2 bases, with 8 bases between them. There are 14 residues in the CDR3. The V gene's germline CDR1 is SGDLS and CDR2 YYNGEE.

The V gene is TRBV7-9, the J gene TRBJ1-3; 10 nucleotides align to TRBD1. Germline CDR1 reads SEHNR; CDR2 reads FQNEAQ (reference sequence). V was clipped by 6 bases and J by 4 bases; unmatched bases: 3. This CDR3 comprises 14 residues. The CDR3 region is CASRGTGEGNTIYF. CDR3 bases: TGTGCCAGCAGGGGGACAGGGGAAGGAAACACCATATATTTT.

This chain links TRBV15 with TRBJ2-1, with 7 bases identical to TRBD1. The germline CDR1 and CDR2 sequences are LNHNV and YYDKDF (reference sequence). Trimming took 3 bases from V and 6 from J; bases not matched to a gene: 8. CDR3 length equals 15 residues. The CDR3 coding sequence is TGTGCCACCAGCAGTCCTCCAACAGGGGCCAATGAGCAGTTCTTC. This translates into CATSSPPTGANEQFF.

This rearrangement joins TRBV19 to TRBJ2-2, with 8 bases matching TRBD2. Germline-derived CDR1 and CDR2 are LNHDA and SQIVND (reference sequence). The CDR3 consists of 15 residues. V shed 2 bases, J shed 1 base, and the junction held 0 bases outside the gene matches. The CDR3 DNA reads as TGTGCCAGTAGTATAACTAGCGGGAACACCGGGGAGCTGTTTTTT. It encodes CASSITSGNTGELFF.

The J gene is TRBJ1-1, the V gene TRBV19, with D possibly matching TRBD1 (5 bases). Trimming removed 5 bases from V and 7 bases from J, with 14 bases in between. Germline V lookup: CDR1 LNHDA, CDR2 SQIVND (reference sequence). The CDR3 has 13 residues. Here the CDR3 DNA reads TGTGCCAGTAGTGGCCTGACAGCAGGTGAAGCTTTCTTT. Protein product: CASSGLTAGEAFF.

The chain carries TRBV6-5 and TRBJ2-1, with D perhaps matching TRBD2 (6 bases). This CDR3 comprises 14 residues. The V end lost 11 bases, the J end lost 2 bases, and 16 bases lay between the germline ends. The germline gives CDR1 MNHEY, CDR2 SVGAGI. The DNA for the CDR3 is TGTGCCGTCCGGGGACCGGGAGCCTACAATGAGCAGTTCTTC. Amino acid sequence: CAVRGPGAYNEQFF.

V and J are TRBV29-1 and TRBJ2-3; D possibly corresponds to TRBD1 (5 bases). V shed 3 bases and J shed 2 bases, with 12 bases lying between them. Germline CDR1 and CDR2: SQVTM and ANQGSEA. The CDR3 spans 14 residues. CDR3 loop: CSVETVGSTDTQYF. The DNA of the CDR3 is TGCAGCGTTGAGACAGTGGGTTCCACAGATACGCAGTATTTT.

V is TRBV5-6 and J is TRBJ2-1; 7 bases are a match to TRBD2. The V segment lost 2 bases and the J segment 4 bases; nucleotides outside the gene matches: 6. Germline V CDR1 and CDR2: SGHDT, YYEEEE. The CDR3 extends over 15 amino acids. This chain's CDR3 is CASSFGQGLYNEQFF. Here the CDR3 DNA reads TGTGCCAGCAGCTTTGGGCAGGGACTATACAATGAGCAGTTCTTC.

The rearrangement uses TRBV24-1 and TRBJ2-3; TRBD2 matches at 8 bases. The CDR3 is 14 amino acids. The germline V gene has CDR1 KGHDR and CDR2 SFDVKD. V lost 6 bases to trimming and J lost 6 bases; unmatched junction nucleotides: 7. This chain's CDR3 is CATSTGRAIDTQYF. The CDR3 coding sequence is TGTGCCACCAGTACCGGGAGGGCCATCGATACGCAGTATTTT.

This chain links TRBV18 with TRBJ1-2, with 12 bases matching TRBD1. The CDR3 runs 14 residues. Germline V gene sequence: CDR1 KGHSH, CDR2 LQKENI. The V segment lost 2 bases and the J segment 8 bases; nucleotides outside the gene matches: 3. The DNA for the CDR3 is TGTGCCAGCTCACCATCGGGGACAGGGGGCGGCTACACCTTC. Its translation is CASSPSGTGGGYTF. Drawing the rest from reference TRBV18 and TRBJ1-2, the complete variable domain is NAGVMQNPRHLVRRRGQEARLRCSPMKGHSHVYWYRQLPEEGLKFMVYLQKENIIDESGMPKERFSAEFPKEGPSILRIQQVVRGDSAAYFCASSPSGTGGGYTFGSGTRLTVV.

The rearrangement links TRBV5-8 to TRBJ1-6, with D possibly matching TRBD1 (6 bases). V lost 4 bases, J lost 7 bases, and 18 bases lay in between. Germline-derived CDR1 and CDR2 are SGHTS and YDEGEE. The CDR3 is 16 residues long. Here the CDR3 DNA reads TGTGCCAGCAGCACCGGACAGCCGAATTCAAATTCACCCCTCCACTTT. Its protein is CASSTGQPNSNSPLHF.

This clone showed up just a few times. CDR3 in amino acids: CASSLTGTGGDTQYF. CDR3 DNA sequence: TGTGCCAGCAGCCTGACGGGGACAGGGGGAGATACGCAGTATTTT. The chain joins TRBV6-2 or TRBV6-3 to TRBJ2-3; TRBD1 agrees at 11 bases. V was pared by 6 bases and J by 5 bases, with 7 bases of the junction left unmatched. Per germline, CDR1 MNHEY and CDR2 SVGEGT. This CDR3 spans 15 amino acids.

The rearrangement uses TRBV21-1 and TRBJ1-1; the table's D gene call, TRBD1, was not cross checked with the DNA. TRBV21-1 is given as a pseudogene. This CDR3 comprises 15 residues. The CDR3 coding sequence is TGTGCCAGCAGCAAGAAGGACAGGGCAGGCACTGAAGCTTTCTTT. Encoded protein: CASSKKDRAGTEAFF.

CDR3 loop: CASSPPPAEAFF. In DNA, the CDR3 is TGTGCCAGCTCTCCCCCCCCGGCTGAAGCTTTCTTT. This chain links TRBV7-9 with TRBJ1-1; D remains unclear. The V end was cut by 8 bases, the J end by 6 bases, with 13 bases between. Germline V CDR1 and CDR2: SEHNR, FQNEAQ (reference sequence). The CDR3 consists of 12 residues.

The chain recombines TRBV6-5 with TRBJ2-7; 11 bases agree with TRBD1. This CDR3 is built from 13 residues. V lost 6 bases and J lost 7; bases outside the gene matches: 5. Germline CDR1 MNHEY, CDR2 SVGAGI. CDR3 in DNA: TGTGCCAGCAGCGGACAGGGGGCGAAGGAGCAGTACTTC. It yields the protein CASSGQGAKEQYF.

CDR3 in amino acids: CSASPRGSTYNSPLHF. CDR3 coding DNA: TGCAGTGCTAGTCCCCGGGGAAGCACCTATAATTCACCCCTCCACTTT. V is TRBV20-1 and J is TRBJ1-6, with D unclear. The CDR3 totals 16 residues. Germline CDR1 reads DFQATT; CDR2 reads SNEGSKA (reference sequence). Trimming removed 3 bases from V and 2 bases from J, with 14 bases in between.

The CDR3, as DNA: TGTGCCATCAGCGGTTCTAGGGGGCGACCTTACGAGCAGTACTTC. It yields the protein CAISGSRGRPYEQYF. The rearrangement uses TRBV10-3 and TRBJ2-7, with 7 bases identical to TRBD1. The J segment lost 4 bases and the V segment lost 6 bases, leaving 12 bases of the junction unmatched. The CDR3 contains 15 residues. Looked up from germline, CDR1 is ENHRY and CDR2 is SYGVKD.

The rearrangement links TRBV6-5 to TRBJ1-1; possibly TRBD1 for D (5 bases). The CDR3 totals 13 residues. V was trimmed by 6 bases and J by 3 bases, leaving 11 bases between them. The germline gives CDR1 MNHEY, CDR2 SVGAGI. CDR3 coding DNA: TGTGCCAGCAGGCCGACAGCCCACACTGAAGCTTTCTTT. This encodes CASRPTAHTEAFF.

This chain links TRBV28 with TRBJ2-4; 7 bases are shared with TRBD1. Trimming removed 3 bases from V and 4 bases from J; junction bases left unmatched: 3. CDR3 length: 14 amino acids. Per germline, CDR1 MDHEN and CDR2 SYDVKM. CDR3 bases: TGTGCCAGCAGTTTTATGGACAGGAAAAACATTCAGTACTTC. It specifies CASSFMDRKNIQYF.

The chain employs TRBV19 and TRBJ2-5, with D maybe TRBD1 (6 bases). Germline V lookup: CDR1 LNHDA, CDR2 SQIVND (reference sequence). This CDR3 has 14 residues. V was shortened by 5 bases and J by 2 bases, with 12 bases between the two germline ends. CDR3 nucleotide sequence: TGTGCCAGTAGTTACCAGGGGCCACAAGAGACCCAGTACTTC. It translates to CASSYQGPQETQYF. Drawing the rest from reference TRBV19 and TRBJ2-5, the complete variable domain is DGGITQSPKYLFRKEGQNVTLSCEQNLNHDAMYWYRQDPGQGLRLIYYSQIVNDFQKGDIAEGYSVSREKKESFPLTVTSAQKNPTAFYLCASSYQGPQETQYFGPGTRLLVL.

CDR3 nucleotides: TGTGCCTGGAATACAGGGGGCTTAGGAACTGAAGCTTTCTTT. This encodes CAWNTGGLGTEAFF. The gene calls are TRBV30 and TRBJ1-1; the match to TRBD1 covers 9 bases. The ends lost 4 bases at V and 5 bases at J; junction bases unmatched: 8. Germline loops: CDR1 GTSNPN, CDR2 SVGIG (reference sequence). The CDR3 covers 14 residues.

CDR3 DNA sequence: TGTGCCAGCAGTTTAAAGGTCGGAGCTAATCAGCCCCAGCATTTT. Residues: CASSLKVGANQPQHF. The V gene is TRBV27, the J gene TRBJ1-5; D is uncertain. The germline V gene has CDR1 MNHEY and CDR2 SMNVEV (reference sequence). CDR3 length equals 15 residues. V lost 2 bases and J 4 bases, leaving 12 bases between the germline ends.

This clone is a singleton in its sample. The rearrangement joins TRBV4-1 to TRBJ1-3; 11 bases map to TRBD1. V was clipped by 4 bases and J by 4 bases; unmatched bases: 9. Looked up from germline, CDR1 is MGHRA and CDR2 is YSYEKL. The CDR3 contains 17 residues. The chain's CDR3 is CASSPQDRGRWGNTIYF. CDR3 sequence (DNA): TGCGCCAGCAGCCCACAGGACAGGGGGCGTTGGGGAAACACCATATATTTT.

V is TRBV5-1 and J is TRBJ2-3, with 9 bases matching TRBD2. CDR1 is SGHRS and CDR2 is YFSETQ in the germline V gene. After removal of 0 bases from V and 9 bases from J, the junction contained 2 bases not matched to a gene. This CDR3 is 13 amino acids long. CDR3 protein: CASSLATSGTQYF. In DNA, the CDR3 is TGCGCCAGCAGCTTGGCCACTAGCGGGACGCAGTATTTT.

The chain joins TRBV6-5 to TRBJ1-2; D is perhaps TRBD1 (6 bases). The CDR3 sequence is 15 residues long. Germline V CDR1 and CDR2: MNHEY, SVGAGI. Between the trimmed V and J ends, which lost 6 bases and 8 bases, there was a span of 22 bases. The CDR3 bases are TGTGCCAGCAGACCACCCGCGGGGGGGGCACAGGGCTACACCTTC. It is translated as CASRPPAGGAQGYTF.

This chain joins TRBV6-2 or TRBV6-3 and TRBJ1-1; no firm D call. The CDR3 sequence is 16 residues long. Germline values: CDR1 MNHEY, CDR2 SVGEGT. V lost 3 bases to trimming and J lost 0 bases, with 14 bases between them. CDR3 in DNA: TGTGCCAGCAGTTATCCTCCTGAGGGCATGAACACTGAAGCTTTCTTT. Amino acids: CASSYPPEGMNTEAFF.

The chain couples TRBV3-1 (or the pseudogene TRBV3-2) to TRBJ1-2; TRBD1 is a possible D gene (6 bases). V was clipped by 5 bases and J by 4 bases, with 11 bases between them. CDR3 length equals 13 residues. In germline, CDR1 is LGHDT, CDR2 YNNKEL (reference sequence). The DNA for the CDR3 is TGTGCCAGCAGCGCCAGGGGATCCTATGGCTACACCTTC. Translating gives CASSARGSYGYTF.

This clone was recorded a few times. The chain couples TRBV9 to TRBJ2-7; TRBD2 is a possible D gene (6 bases). The CDR3 loop spans 14 amino acids. V shed 0 bases and J shed 2 bases, with 9 bases lying between them. Germline lookup yields CDR1 SGDLS and CDR2 YYNGEE. The CDR3 loop reads CASSVAEGAYEQYF. The CDR3, as DNA: TGTGCCAGCAGCGTAGCGGAGGGCGCCTACGAGCAGTACTTC.